A single TCR beta chain is shown here with its context. It has no known antigen specificity. The sample holds no much larger clone one base away, and base qualities are not on file. Genomic DNA was isolated from the sorted cells so that the TCRbeta CDR3 region could be sequenced. The immunoSEQ Assay was used for sequencing of TCRbeta CDR3 regions. TCRdb limited this immuneACCESS table to in-frame rearrangements with V and J called. A share of clones is missing; checked studies link under half to unresolved V genes, and the rest is unexplained. Counted in this sample were over 50,000 clones; roughly 90% of them appeared once. Of the sample, around 1.5% is held by the ten largest clones. The data were obtained in a study of OX40 agonist ivuxolimab in advanced cancers. As for the study more broadly: Ivuxolimab was a fully human IgG2 agonistic monoclonal antibody targeting the costimulatory receptor OX40 (CD134). The paper covers the monotherapy dose-escalation part of the phase I ivuxolimab trial, which included N of about 56 patients. The point of sequencing TCRbeta in the periphery was to test whether ivuxolimab changed TCR sequence diversity and drove clonal T-cell expansion. In the dose-escalation cohort, approximately 83% of patients were male, and the mean age was 60 years with a range of roughly 23 to 79. Partial responses occurred in three dose-escalation patients: two with cutaneous melanoma and one with hepatocellular carcinoma. Among the roughly 54 dose-escalation patients, around 19 had hepatocellular carcinoma, about 15 melanoma, 9 renal cell carcinoma and 9 head and neck cancer. Prior anti-PD-1, anti-PD-L1 or anti-CTLA-4 therapy was permitted, and checkpoint inhibitors had been received by around 39% of dose-escalation patients. Intravenous ivuxolimab was administered to patients every 2 weeks at six dose levels: 0.01, 0.1, 0.3, 1.5, 3 and 10 mg/kg. Study-wide findings and limitations: Clonal expansion of both CD4+ and CD8+ blood T cells was observed from baseline to week 6 at doses 0.1 to 3.0 mg/kg. After ivuxolimab, CD8+ T cells had more expanded clones than CD4+ T cells on average. Which antigens the clonally expanded peripheral T cells were specific for was not determined. Low levels of normalized T-cell clonal expansion were also seen in some patients who did not respond. In the 0.1-3.0 mg/kg groups, partial responders had among the lowest normalized peripheral clonal expansion, particularly in CD8+ T cells.

Patients with a history of autoimmune disease or receiving systemic immunosuppression were excluded from the trial. Peripheral blood for TCR sequencing was collected from all dose cohorts at baseline, on cycle 4 day 1, and on cycle 7 day 1. Samples came from an open-label, multicenter, first-in-human phase I dose-escalation trial of ivuxolimab. Adults with locally advanced or metastatic head and neck squamous cell, hepatocellular, melanoma or renal cell carcinoma were enrolled in the trial. CD4+ and CD8+ T cells were sorted separately from peripheral blood before TCR sequencing. Material: CD4+ or CD8+ T cells sorted from blood, obtained in a trial of the OX40 agonist ivuxolimab. The sequence derives from an adult with an advanced solid tumor such as melanoma, head and neck, liver or kidney cancer.

The DNA reads TGTGCCAGCAGTTCCGGGACCGTCTCCTACGAGCAGTACTTC. This yields the protein CASSSGTVSYEQYF. Rearrangement joined TRBV28 to TRBJ2-7; the D gene is possibly TRBD1 or TRBD2, each agreeing over 5 bases. The CDR3 has 14 amino acids, counting the end cysteine and phenylalanine. Left in the record is the CDR3 DNA by itself, 42 bases read in frame from the first base. V is pared back by 4 bases and J by 0 bases, with 10 bases lying between the germline termini. CDR1 is given as MDHEN and CDR2 as SYDVKM, both from the germline V gene. Reference TRBV28 and TRBJ2-7 genes cover what lies past the CDR3, so the full variable domain is DVKVTQSSRYLVKRTGEKVFLECVQDMDHENMFWYRQDPGLGLRLIYFSYDVKMKEKGDIPEGYSVSREKKERFSLILESASTNQTSMYLCASSSGTVSYEQYFGPGTRLTVT.